This T cell receptor (beta chain) was identified during a study of beta chain features in type 1 diabetes. The study, taken as a whole, reports: Shorter TCRB CDR3s, moderately but significantly so, were found in Type 1 diabetes patients in all four CD4+ subsets. Any role of HLA type in TCRB rearrangement remained unresolved here.

A word on this clone: Its specificity is unknown.

Cell sorting via CD45RO/CCR7/CD25/CD127/CD95/CD27 was performed to obtain CD4+ naive, central memory, regulatory and stem cell-like memory cells. V shed 2 bases and J shed 5 bases, with 12 bases lying between them. The germline gives CDR1 ENHRY, CDR2 SYGVKD. The CDR3 extends over 14 amino acids. The investigators reverse transcribed all of the isolated RNA, so they sequenced expressed TCRB transcripts. The average read count of naive, central memory and regulatory T cell samples was approximately 3.9 million. The method was immunoSEQ multiplex PCR; TCRdb's version includes in-frame clones alone and lacks a portion of them. The table includes around 160,000 clones, under 60% detected once.

The receptor's source is a man younger than 30 in good health. The material sequenced was Tregs from blood. This rearrangement joins TRBV10-3 to TRBJ2-5, with D perhaps TRBD2 (7 bases). Written as DNA, the CDR3 is TGTGCCATCAGTGAGGGGGGGGGCCAGGAGACCCAGTACTTC. Protein product: CAISEGGGQETQYF.